Listed below are T cell receptor beta chains from one sample, sequenced in a study of CD8 T cells in Susac syndrome. TCRdb reprocessed the immunoSEQ multiplex PCR reads with MiXCR, giving one entry per CDR3 protein. Among about 210,000 distinct CDR3 sequences listed, about 95% were seen once. The sequencing sample was made of CD4+ T cells from PBMCs. These receptors all stem from a human donor with multiple sclerosis. The CDR3 runs from the conserved cysteine through the conserved F or W. A D gene is named only where the DNA matches it firmly. A row's size may be missing; if present it is once, few, many or a size class.

-	-	TRBV2	TRBJ2-5	TGTGCCAGCAGTGAATTGGGAAGGTCTGGAAAGACCCAGTACTTC	CASSELGRSGKTQYF
TRBD2	-	TRBV20-1	TRBJ2-5	TGCAGTGCTCCCGGGTCGGGGGGCCAAGAGACCCAGTACTTC	CSAPGSGGQETQYF
TRBD1	-	TRBV10-3	TRBJ1-1	TGTGCCATCAGGCAAGACAGGGCCGGGAACACTGAAGCTTTCTTT	CAIRQDRAGNTEAFF
-	-	TRBV3-1	TRBJ2-1	TGTGCCAGCAGCCTTGCAGGGGGGATCTACAATGAGCAGTTCTTC	CASSLAGGIYNEQFF
-	-	TRBV7-2	TRBJ2-2	TGTGCCAGCAGCTTAGACGCAGGCACCGGGGAGCTGTTTTTT	CASSLDAGTGELFF
TRBD1	-	TRBV3-1	TRBJ1-1	TGTGCCAGCAGCCAAGGGACAGGGGGCTTAAATTTGAACACTGAAGCTTTCTTT	CASSQGTGGLNLNTEAFF
-	-	TRBV20-1	TRBJ1-2	TGCAGTGCTAGACCAGGGACATCTAACTATGGCTACACCTTC	CSARPGTSNYGYTF
-	-	TRBV3-1	TRBJ1-5	TGTGCCAGCAGCCAATTGAGTAAACAGGGGCCCCAGCATTTT	CASSQLSKQGPQHF
TRBD1	-	TRBV20-1	TRBJ2-7	TGCAGCGCCACAGGGGACAGCCCCTACGAGCAGTACTTC	CSATGDSPYEQYF
TRBD1	-	TRBV7-3	TRBJ2-7	TGTGCCAGCAGCTTAATGGCGGGACAGGGATCCTACGAGCAGTACTTC	CASSLMAGQGSYEQYF
-	-	TRBV29-1	TRBJ2-7	TGCAGCGCTTTAGGACCCTGGGCCTCCAACGAGCAGTACTTC	CSALGPWASNEQYF
TRBD2	-	TRBV6-2/TRBV6-3	TRBJ2-1	TGTGCCAGCAGCCCTAGACTAGCGGGAGCCGGGGAGCAGTTCTTC	CASSPRLAGAGEQFF
-	-	TRBV29-1	TRBJ1-2	TGCAGCGCCGCAGGACAGACGGCGGAGGGCTACACCTTC	CSAAGQTAEGYTF
-	-	TRBV11-2	TRBJ1-1	TGTGCCAGCAGCTTAGAGTCTGGCAGGGGGAACACTGAAGCTTTCTTT	CASSLESGRGNTEAFF
-	-	TRBV7-3	TRBJ1-1	TGTGCCAGCAGCTCTACAGGGTACACTGAAGCTTTCTTT	CASSSTGYTEAFF
TRBD1	once	TRBV3-1	TRBJ1-1	TGTGCCAGCAGCAACAGGGGTGAAGCTTTCTTT	CASSNRGEAFF
TRBD2	-	TRBV19	TRBJ2-1	TGTGCCAGCTCGGGACTAGCGGGAGTAGGTGAGCAGTTCTTC	CASSGLAGVGEQFF
TRBD1	-	TRBV7-2	TRBJ2-7	TGTGCCAGCAGCTTTATCCAGGGGGCGTACGAGCAGTACTTC	CASSFIQGAYEQYF
TRBD2	-	TRBV27	TRBJ2-7	TGTGCCAGCAGTCCTCGCCCGACTAGCGGGATGACGTTCTACGAGCAGTACTTC	CASSPRPTSGMTFYEQYF
-	-	TRBV28	TRBJ2-1	TGTGCCAGCAACCGGCAGGGGAACAATGAGCAGTTCTTC	CASNRQGNNEQFF
-	-	TRBV27	TRBJ2-1	TGTGCCAGCAGTTTATCTAGTTCTAGGCGTCGAGGCAATGAGCAGTTCTTC	CASSLSSSRRRGNEQFF
-	-	TRBV20-1	TRBJ1-2	TGCAGTGCTAGAGTCCTCCCCGGAGGCTACACCTTC	CSARVLPGGYTF
-	-	TRBV29-1	TRBJ1-2	TGCAGCGTTACTCTCACGCCGCCCGATGGCTACACCTTC	CSVTLTPPDGYTF
-	-	TRBV12-3/TRBV12-4	TRBJ2-3	TGTGCCAGTTCAGGGGCAAGCACAGATACGCAGTATTTT	CASSGASTDTQYF
-	once	TRBV20-1	TRBJ2-1	TGCAGTGCTAGAGATCGCGGGAATGAGCAGTTCTTC	CSARDRGNEQFF
-	-	TRBV7-2	TRBJ2-3	TGTGCCAGCAGCTTAGGCAGGGACCCAGATACGCAGTATTTT	CASSLGRDPDTQYF
-	-	TRBV20-1	TRBJ1-1	TGCAGTGCTATGCAGGGTGGCACTGAAGCTTTCTTT	CSAMQGGTEAFF
-	-	TRBV20-1	TRBJ2-1	TGCAGTGCTGCCAGGGGGGCAGGGGGCAATGAGCAGTTCTTC	CSAARGAGGNEQFF
-	-	TRBV12-5	TRBJ1-5	TGTGCGGGAGGAATAAATCAGCCCCAGCATTTT	CAGGINQPQHF
TRBD2	-	TRBV3-1	TRBJ2-2	TGTGCCAGCAGCCGTGGGACTAGCGGGAGCACCGGGGAGCTGTTTTTT	CASSRGTSGSTGELFF
-	-	TRBV5-1	TRBJ2-3	TGCGCCAGCAGCACCACAGCTTTCACAGATACGCAGTATTTT	CASSTTAFTDTQYF
-	-	TRBV9	TRBJ2-3	TGTGCCAGCAGCGTAGCGGGCGGGGACACAGATACGCAGTATTTT	CASSVAGGDTDTQYF
-	-	TRBV5-1	TRBJ2-2	TGCGCCAGCAGACCAGCGAACACCGGGGAGCTGTTTTTT	CASRPANTGELFF
-	-	TRBV28	TRBJ2-1	TGTGCCAGCAGTTTGGGCCCTTTCAATGAGCAGTTCTTC	CASSLGPFNEQFF
-	-	TRBV20-1	TRBJ1-2	TGCAGTGCTAGAGGGGAGCGCACAGGGAACTATGGCTACACCTTC	CSARGERTGNYGYTF
TRBD1	-	TRBV25-1	TRBJ1-1	TGTGCCAGCACCGGGGACAGCAACACTGAAGCTTTCTTT	CASTGDSNTEAFF
TRBD1	-	TRBV20-1	TRBJ1-4	TGCAGTGCTAGAGGCCAGGGGGAAAATAATGAAAAACTGTTTTTT	CSARGQGENNEKLFF
TRBD2	-	TRBV20-1	TRBJ2-1	TGCAGTGCTAGAGAACCGGGACTAGGGGGCAATGAGCAGTTCTTC	CSAREPGLGGNEQFF
TRBD2	once	TRBV29-1	TRBJ2-2	TGCAGCGGCCTAACTAGCGGGAGTAACACCGGGGAGCTGTTTTTT	CSGLTSGSNTGELFF
-	-	TRBV20-1	TRBJ1-2	TGCAGTGCACCCACATGGGAGGGAGGCTACACCTTC	CSAPTWEGGYTF
TRBD1	few	TRBV27	TRBJ1-2	TGTGCCAGCAGTCTACGGACAGGGAGCGGCTACACCTTC	CASSLRTGSGYTF
-	-	TRBV7-2	TRBJ2-5	TGTGCCAGCAGCTTAGTGGCACAAATACAAGAGACCCAGTACTTC	CASSLVAQIQETQYF
TRBD1	-	TRBV7-2	TRBJ2-1	TGTGCCAGCAGTTCCGGGACAGGGGGCAATGAGCAGTTCTTC	CASSSGTGGNEQFF
-	-	TRBV6-5	TRBJ1-1	TGTGCCAGCAGCCCCCGAGCGCCTGAAGCTTTCTTT	CASSPRAPEAFF
TRBD1	-	TRBV3-1	TRBJ2-1	TGTGCCAGCAGCCCCTGGGACAGGGGGCGCGGGTATGAGCAGTTCTTC	CASSPWDRGRGYEQFF
-	-	TRBV25-1	TRBJ2-1	TGTGCCAGCAGTGTAACGGGGGGCCTCGGATACAATGAGCAGTTCTTC	CASSVTGGLGYNEQFF
TRBD1	-	TRBV5-1	TRBJ2-2	TGCGCCAGCGACAGGGGGAACACCGGGGAGCTGTTTTTT	CASDRGNTGELFF
TRBD2	-	TRBV9	TRBJ2-1	TGTGCCAGCAGTCAACGACCGACTAGCGGGCAAATCTACAATGAGCAGTTCTTC	CASSQRPTSGQIYNEQFF
-	-	TRBV9	TRBJ2-7	TGTGCCAGCAGCGTAGGGGCAGATATAGCTGCCGAGCAGTACTTC	CASSVGADIAAEQYF
-	-	TRBV7-9	TRBJ2-7	TGTGCCAGCAGCCGGGTCCGGACAACCTACGAGCAGTACTTC	CASSRVRTTYEQYF
-	-	TRBV14	TRBJ1-1	TGTGCCAGCAGCTCGGAAGGGAGGGGGAGAGCTTTCTTT	CASSSEGRGRAFF